Listed here are 7 T cell receptor beta chains from one sample, sequenced in a study of T cells in Graves' hyperthyroidism and ophthalmopathy. Amplification yielded TCR beta CDR3 regions, with RNA transcripts as the source. First-round RT-PCR of the TCR CDR3 relied on the HTBI primer set. TCRdb independently ran MiXCR on the multiplex PCR reads; one entry per CDR3 protein. The repertoire holds almost 250,000 distinct CDR3 sequences, with around 26% as singletons. The sequencing input was blood. These receptors were collected from a woman aged 35 to 49 with Graves' ophthalmopathy.

The genes are TRBV12-3 or TRBV12-4 and TRBJ2-5, with 10 bases identical to TRBD1. The CDR3 contains 16 residues. V shed 6 bases, J shed 5 bases, and the junction held 12 bases outside the gene matches. Here the CDR3 reads CASRQLDRGGAETQYF. The CDR3 DNA reads as TGTGCCAGCAGACAATTGGACAGGGGGGGCGCGGAGACCCAGTACTTC.

The rearrangement joins TRBV10-3 to TRBJ1-1; D unresolved. Germline V gene data show CDR1 as ENHRY and CDR2 as SYGVKD. The CDR3 consists of 15 residues. The V gene lost 0 bases and the J gene lost 1 base, with 9 bases spanning the gap. CDR3 bases: TGTGCCATCAGTGAGTCCGTCACAACGAACACTGAAGCTTTCTTT. Translating gives CAISESVTTNTEAFF.

This clonotype was seen at least ten times. The rearrangement joins TRBV20-1 to TRBJ2-7; 7 bases agree with TRBD2. The J segment lost 4 bases and the V segment lost 6 bases, leaving 9 bases of the junction unmatched. The CDR3 covers 13 residues. Germline V gives CDR1 DFQATT, CDR2 SNEGSKA (reference sequence). The CDR3 region is CSAGALASYEQYF. The DNA of the CDR3 is TGCAGTGCCGGGGCACTAGCGAGTTACGAGCAGTACTTC.

There are many counts of this clonotype. The J gene is TRBJ2-7, the V gene TRBV7-2; 7 nucleotides align to TRBD2. Trimming took 1 base from V and 2 from J; bases not matched to a gene: 5. Per germline, CDR1 SGHTA and CDR2 FQGNSA. The CDR3 consists of 15 residues. In DNA form, the CDR3 reads TGTGCCAGCAGCTTAGGGGACTATACACCCTACGAGCAGTACTTC. As protein: CASSLGDYTPYEQYF.

The chain links TRBV6-1 to TRBJ2-7; 8 bases match TRBD1. In germline, CDR1 is MNHNS, CDR2 SASEGT. J lost 7 bases, V lost 6 bases, and 8 bases had no gene match. The CDR3 contains 13 residues. CDR3 residues: CASREQGAREQYF. CDR3 DNA: TGTGCCAGCAGGGAGCAGGGGGCGCGAGAGCAGTACTTC.

On this clonotype itself: A read error may produce the germline difference seen at one junction end. The chain links TRBV2 to TRBJ1-1; 11 bases map to TRBD1. The CDR3 totals 16 residues. In germline, CDR1 is SNHLY, CDR2 FYNNEI. The CDR3 nucleotides read TGTGCCAGCAGTGAAATGGGGGACAGGGGGAACACTGAAACTTTCTTT. This codes for CASSEMGDRGNTETFF.

As concerns this clonotype: A read error may be the cause here, since a much bigger clone is one base away. For the CDR3, the DNA is TGTGCCAGCCTAAATACAGGAACCTCTGGGACCAACGTCCTGACTTTC. Residues: CASLNTGTSGTNVLTF. The rearrangement uses TRBV28 and TRBJ2-6; maybe TRBD1 (5 bases). Germline loops: CDR1 MDHEN, CDR2 SYDVKM. The CDR3 loop spans 16 amino acids.